Presented here are 11 T cell receptor beta chains from one specimen sequenced in a study of blood T cell repertoires in COVID-19. Method: immunoSEQ multiplex PCR; TCRdb's copy keeps in-frame clones and lacks some. The sample records hundreds of thousands of clones, approximately 91% being singletons. Source material: peripheral blood. These TCRs come from a woman aged 55-69 years with acute or convalescent COVID-19.

The rearrangement joins TRBV2 to TRBJ2-7; 7 bases are shared with TRBD2. The CDR3 is 14 amino acids. With V trimmed by 7 bases and J by 0 bases, 6 bases remained unmatched. Germline V CDR1 and CDR2: SNHLY, FYNNEI. CDR3 nucleotides: TGTGCCAGCACCCTTAGCGGGTCCTCCTACGAGCAGTACTTC. This translates into CASTLSGSSYEQYF.

The chain is built from TRBV4-2 and TRBJ2-1; 12 bases agree with TRBD1. The CDR3 contains 21 residues. Germline CDR1 LGHNA, CDR2 YNFKEQ. Losses at the gene ends were 4 bases for V and 1 base for J; bases not matched to a gene: 17. CDR3 protein: CASSLWVSGTGGARSYNEQFF. The CDR3 region has the DNA TGTGCCAGCAGCCTCTGGGTATCCGGGACAGGGGGCGCGAGATCCTACAATGAGCAGTTCTTC.

V gene TRBV10-3 combines with J gene TRBJ1-5; tentatively, D is TRBD1 (6 bases). CDR1 and CDR2 (germline): ENHRY, SYGVKD. V lost 9 bases, J lost 6 bases, and 21 bases lay in between. There are 15 residues in the CDR3. CDR3 DNA sequence: TGTGCCATTTCCACAGGGAGCGGTATGGGTCAGCCCCAGCATTTT. Encoded protein: CAISTGSGMGQPQHF.

The chain employs TRBV4-3 and TRBJ2-1; 11 nucleotides agree with TRBD2. With 5 bases clipped from V and 0 bases from J, the junction kept 6 bases outside the gene matches. The length of the CDR3 is 17 residues. Germline CDR1 reads LGHNA; CDR2 reads YSLEER. The CDR3 nucleotides are TGCGCCAGCAGCTTTAGACTAGCGGGAAGCTCCTACAATGAGCAGTTCTTC. This gives the protein CASSFRLAGSSYNEQFF.

The CDR3 loop reads CASSFRGGIAKNIQYF. In DNA form, the CDR3 reads TGTGCCAGCAGCTTCAGAGGGGGAATAGCCAAAAACATTCAGTACTTC. This sequence joins TRBV7-3 and TRBJ2-4, with D maybe TRBD1 (6 bases). Germline values: CDR1 SGHTA, CDR2 FQGTGA. The CDR3 has 16 residues. The V end was cut by 3 bases, the J end by 0 bases, with 12 bases between.

This chain uses TRBV20-1 with TRBJ1-1; D gene ambiguous. V lost 3 bases and J lost 5, with 10 bases in between. This CDR3 contains 12 residues. CDR1 and CDR2 from the germline V gene are DFQATT and SNEGSKA (reference sequence). The CDR3 coding sequence is TGCAGTGCTAGTACAGTGTTGACTGAAGCTTTCTTT. Translating gives CSASTVLTEAFF.

A remark on this clone: This specimen includes other DNA sequences encoding the same CDR3. The chain is built from TRBV27 and TRBJ1-2; tentatively, D is TRBD1 (5 bases). The CDR3 contains 12 residues. V was cut by 5 bases and J by 5 bases, with 9 bases left in between. The germline gives CDR1 MNHEY, CDR2 SMNVEV (reference sequence). The CDR3 DNA follows: TGTGCCAGCAGTCTAAAGGGGTATGGCTACACCTTC. Encoded protein: CASSLKGYGYTF.

This sequence joins TRBV29-1 and TRBJ1-2; D is perhaps TRBD1 (5 bases). In germline, CDR1 is SQVTM, CDR2 ANQGSEA. V gave up 4 bases and J gave up 5 bases, with 17 bases separating them. This CDR3 comprises 14 residues. Written as DNA, the CDR3 is TGCAGCGTTGGGGTCAGAGACAGCCCGTATGGCTACACCTTC. It is translated as CSVGVRDSPYGYTF. Full variable domain (rest looked up from reference TRBV29-1 and TRBJ1-2): SAVISQKPSRDICQRGTSLTIQCQVDSQVTMMFWYRQQPGQSLTLIATANQGSEATYESGFVIDKFPISRPNLTFSTLTVSNMSPEDSSIYLCSVGVRDSPYGYTFGSGTRLTVV.

This chain joins TRBV28 and TRBJ2-5, with TRBD2 matching over 10 bases. Unmatched junction bases numbered 9, after V lost 5 bases and J lost 0 bases. In germline, CDR1 is MDHEN, CDR2 SYDVKM. The CDR3 is 17 amino acids. The CDR3 reads CASSPLTSGPYQETQYF. CDR3 coding DNA: TGTGCCAGCAGTCCCCTGACTAGCGGGCCGTACCAAGAGACCCAGTACTTC.

This clone was counted a few times. This chain joins TRBV11-2 and TRBJ2-7, with 12 nucleotides matching TRBD2. Unmatched junction bases numbered 5, after V lost 4 bases and J lost 4 bases. Germline assignment: CDR1 SGHAT and CDR2 FQNNGV. The CDR3 has 15 residues. For the CDR3, the DNA is TGTGCCAGCAGCTCCCCGACTAGCGGGAGATACGAGCAGTACTTC. It yields the protein CASSSPTSGRYEQYF.

CDR3: CASTRGTANYGYTF. CDR3 sequence (DNA): TGTGCCAGCACCAGGGGGACAGCTAACTATGGCTACACCTTC. The chain couples TRBV6-5 to TRBJ1-2; 7 bases map to TRBD1. Germline V gene lookup returns CDR1 MNHEY and CDR2 SVGAGI. The CDR3 contains 14 residues. V was pared by 7 bases and J by 0 bases, with 5 bases of the junction left unmatched.